This TCR beta chain was retrieved from a study of lymphopenia after photon versus proton radiotherapy. As regards this clone: Its antigen remains unidentified.

Overall study results and limits: Oligoclonal CD8+ Temra expansion after nadir drove photon patients' diversity drop.

CDR3 length: 15 residues. V was clipped by 3 bases and J by 13 bases; unmatched bases: 15. CDR1 is LGHNA and CDR2 is YSLEER in the germline V gene. Repertoires were generated with immunoSEQ multiplex PCR, while TCRdb's copy carries only in-frame clones and drops some. This table holds about 26,000 clones, roughly 87% found once. This TCR was sampled from a woman aged 45-59 years with pancreatic cancer. The V and J genes are TRBV4-3 and TRBJ1-3; 7 bases agree with TRBD1. The input for sequencing was peripheral blood, taken from a patient treated with photon-based radiotherapy. The CDR3 nucleotides read TGCGCCAGCAGCCAGTACGAGGGGGCGGCCATCGAAATATATTTT. Amino acids: CASSQYEGAAIEIYF.